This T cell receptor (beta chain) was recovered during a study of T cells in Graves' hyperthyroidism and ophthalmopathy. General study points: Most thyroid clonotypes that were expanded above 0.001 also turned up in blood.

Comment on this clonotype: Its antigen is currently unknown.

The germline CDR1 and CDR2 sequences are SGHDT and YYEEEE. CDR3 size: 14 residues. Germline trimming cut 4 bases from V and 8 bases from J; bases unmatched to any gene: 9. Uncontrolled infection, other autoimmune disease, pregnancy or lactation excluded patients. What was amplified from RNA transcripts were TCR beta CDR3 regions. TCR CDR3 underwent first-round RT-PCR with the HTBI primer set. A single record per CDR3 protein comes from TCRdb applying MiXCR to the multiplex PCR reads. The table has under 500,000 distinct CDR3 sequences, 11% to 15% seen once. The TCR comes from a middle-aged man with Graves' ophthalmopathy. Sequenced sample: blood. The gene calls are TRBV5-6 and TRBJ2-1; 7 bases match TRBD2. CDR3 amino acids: CASSLRFSGDEQFF. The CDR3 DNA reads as TGTGCCAGCAGCCTCCGTTTCAGCGGGGATGAGCAGTTCTTC.